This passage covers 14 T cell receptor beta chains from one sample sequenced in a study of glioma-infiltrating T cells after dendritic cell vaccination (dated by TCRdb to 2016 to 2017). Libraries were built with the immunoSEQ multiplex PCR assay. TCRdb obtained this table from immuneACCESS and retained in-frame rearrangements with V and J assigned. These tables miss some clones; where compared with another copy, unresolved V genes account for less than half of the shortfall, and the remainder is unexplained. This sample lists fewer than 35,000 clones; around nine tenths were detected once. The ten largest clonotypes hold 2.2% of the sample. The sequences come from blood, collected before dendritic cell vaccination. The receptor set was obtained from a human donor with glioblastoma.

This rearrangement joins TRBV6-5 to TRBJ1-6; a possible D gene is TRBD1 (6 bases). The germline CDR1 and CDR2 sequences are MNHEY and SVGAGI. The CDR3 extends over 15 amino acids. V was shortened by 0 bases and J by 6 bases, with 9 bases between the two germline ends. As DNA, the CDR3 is TGTGCCAGCAGTTACTCGGGACAACTTAATTCACCCCTCCACTTT. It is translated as CASSYSGQLNSPLHF.

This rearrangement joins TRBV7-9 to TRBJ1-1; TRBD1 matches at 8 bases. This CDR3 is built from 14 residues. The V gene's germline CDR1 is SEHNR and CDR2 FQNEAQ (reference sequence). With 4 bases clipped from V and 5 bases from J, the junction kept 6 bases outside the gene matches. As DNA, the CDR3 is TGTGCCAGCAGCTCAACAGGGGGGAGGACTGAAGCTTTCTTT. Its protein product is CASSSTGGRTEAFF. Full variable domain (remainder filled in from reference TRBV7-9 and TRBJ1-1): DTGVSQNPRHKITKRGQNVTFRCDPISEHNRLYWYRQTLGQGPEFLTYFQNEAQLEKSRLLSDRFSAERPKGSFSTLEIQRTEQGDSAMYLCASSSTGGRTEAFFGQGTRLTVV.

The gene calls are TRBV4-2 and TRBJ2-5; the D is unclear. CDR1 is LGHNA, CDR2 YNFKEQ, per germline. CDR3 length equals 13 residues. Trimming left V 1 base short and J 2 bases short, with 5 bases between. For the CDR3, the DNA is TGTGCCAGCAGCCAAGGGGCGCAAGAGACCCAGTACTTC. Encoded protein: CASSQGAQETQYF.

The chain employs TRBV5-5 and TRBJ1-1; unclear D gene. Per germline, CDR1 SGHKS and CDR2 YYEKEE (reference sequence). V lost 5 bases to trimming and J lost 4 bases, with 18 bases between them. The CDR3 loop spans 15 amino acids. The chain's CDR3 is CASSVRSAAGTEAFF. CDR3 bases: TGTGCCAGCAGTGTGAGATCGGCCGCAGGCACTGAAGCTTTCTTT.

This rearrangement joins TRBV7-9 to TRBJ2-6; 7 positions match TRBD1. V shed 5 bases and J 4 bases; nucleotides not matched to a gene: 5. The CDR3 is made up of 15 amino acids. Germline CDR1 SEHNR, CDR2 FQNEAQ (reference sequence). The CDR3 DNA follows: TGTGCCAGCAGCCTAACAGGGGTAGGGGCCAACGTCCTGACTTTC. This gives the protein CASSLTGVGANVLTF.

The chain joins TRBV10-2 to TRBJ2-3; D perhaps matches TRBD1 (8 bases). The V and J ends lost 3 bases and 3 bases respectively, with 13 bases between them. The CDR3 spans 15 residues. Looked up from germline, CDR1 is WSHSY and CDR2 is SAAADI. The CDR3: CASSEGQGGTDTQYF. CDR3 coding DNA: TGCGCCAGCAGTGAAGGACAGGGAGGGACAGATACGCAGTATTTT.

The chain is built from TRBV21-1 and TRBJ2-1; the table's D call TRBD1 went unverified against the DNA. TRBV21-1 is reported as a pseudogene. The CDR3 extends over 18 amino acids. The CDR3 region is CASSKVLGQGIEDNEQFF. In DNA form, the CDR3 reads TGTGCCAGCAGCAAAGTTTTAGGACAGGGGATTGAAGACAATGAGCAGTTCTTC.

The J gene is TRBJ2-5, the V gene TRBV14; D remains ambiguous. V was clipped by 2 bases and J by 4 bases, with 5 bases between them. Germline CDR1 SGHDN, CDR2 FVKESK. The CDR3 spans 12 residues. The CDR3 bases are TGTGCCAGCAGCCAACTCGGAGAGACCCAGTACTTC. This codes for CASSQLGETQYF.

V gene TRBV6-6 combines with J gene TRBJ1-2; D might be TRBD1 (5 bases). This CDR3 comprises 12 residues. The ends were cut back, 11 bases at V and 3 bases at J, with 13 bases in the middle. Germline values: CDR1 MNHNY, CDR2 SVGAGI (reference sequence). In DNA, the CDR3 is TGTGCCCACTCTCAGGGTGACTATGGCTACACCTTC. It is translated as CAHSQGDYGYTF.

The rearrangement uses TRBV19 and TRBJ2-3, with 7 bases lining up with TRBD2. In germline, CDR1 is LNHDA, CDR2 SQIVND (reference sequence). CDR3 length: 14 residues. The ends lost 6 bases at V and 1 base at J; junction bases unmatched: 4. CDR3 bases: TGTGCCAGTAGGCGACGGGGGGGCACAGATACGCAGTATTTT. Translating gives CASRRRGGTDTQYF.

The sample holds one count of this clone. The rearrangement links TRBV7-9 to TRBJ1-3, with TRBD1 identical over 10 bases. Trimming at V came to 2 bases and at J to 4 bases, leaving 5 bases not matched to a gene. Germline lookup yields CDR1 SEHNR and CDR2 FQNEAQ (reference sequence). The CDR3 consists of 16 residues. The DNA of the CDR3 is TGTGCCAGCAGCTTATCGGGACAGGGGATCGGAAACACCATATATTTT. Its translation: CASSLSGQGIGNTIYF.

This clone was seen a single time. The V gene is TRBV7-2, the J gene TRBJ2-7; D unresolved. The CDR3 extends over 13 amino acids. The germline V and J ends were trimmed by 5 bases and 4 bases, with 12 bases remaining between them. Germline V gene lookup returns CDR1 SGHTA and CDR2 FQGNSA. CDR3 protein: CASSRTTGYEQYF. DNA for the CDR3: TGTGCCAGCAGCCGTACTACCGGGTACGAGCAGTACTTC.

This CDR3 reads CASSHIKGEAYEQYF. The CDR3, as DNA: TGTGCCAGCAGCCACATCAAAGGGGAAGCCTACGAGCAGTACTTC. This chain joins TRBV7-2 and TRBJ2-5; D possibly corresponds to TRBD1 (5 bases). The last part of the DNA fits TRBJ2-7 better; the J call may be wrong. Germline V gene sequence: CDR1 SGHTA, CDR2 FQGNSA. The CDR3 loop spans 15 amino acids.

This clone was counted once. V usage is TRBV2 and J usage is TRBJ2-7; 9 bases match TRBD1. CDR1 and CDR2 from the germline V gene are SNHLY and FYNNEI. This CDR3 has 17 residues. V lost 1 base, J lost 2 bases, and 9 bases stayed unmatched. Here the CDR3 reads CASSEERPGQGPYEQYF. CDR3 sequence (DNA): TGTGCCAGCAGTGAAGAGCGACCGGGACAGGGTCCCTACGAGCAGTACTTC.